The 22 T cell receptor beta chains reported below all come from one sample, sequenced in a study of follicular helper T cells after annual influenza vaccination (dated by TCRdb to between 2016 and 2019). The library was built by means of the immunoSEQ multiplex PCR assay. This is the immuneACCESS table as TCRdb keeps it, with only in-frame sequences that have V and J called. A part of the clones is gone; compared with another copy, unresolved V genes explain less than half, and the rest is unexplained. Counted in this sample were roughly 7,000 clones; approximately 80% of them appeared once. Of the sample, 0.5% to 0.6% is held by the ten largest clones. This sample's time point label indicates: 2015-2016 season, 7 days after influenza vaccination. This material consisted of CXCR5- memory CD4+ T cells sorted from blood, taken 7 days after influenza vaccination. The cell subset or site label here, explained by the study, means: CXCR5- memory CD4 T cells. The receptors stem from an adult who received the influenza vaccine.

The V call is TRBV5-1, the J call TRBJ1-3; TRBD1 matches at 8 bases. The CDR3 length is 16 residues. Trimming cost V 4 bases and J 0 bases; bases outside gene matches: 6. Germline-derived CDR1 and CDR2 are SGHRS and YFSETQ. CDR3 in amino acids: CASSPGTGDSGNTIYF. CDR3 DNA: TGCGCCAGCAGCCCAGGGACAGGAGACTCTGGAAACACCATATATTTT.

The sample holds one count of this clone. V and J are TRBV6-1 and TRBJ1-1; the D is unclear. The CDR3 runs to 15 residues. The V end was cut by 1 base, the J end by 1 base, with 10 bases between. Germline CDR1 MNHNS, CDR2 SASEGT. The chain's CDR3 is CASSEGTAKNTEAFF. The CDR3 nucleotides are TGTGCCAGCAGTGAAGGAACAGCCAAGAACACTGAAGCTTTCTTT.

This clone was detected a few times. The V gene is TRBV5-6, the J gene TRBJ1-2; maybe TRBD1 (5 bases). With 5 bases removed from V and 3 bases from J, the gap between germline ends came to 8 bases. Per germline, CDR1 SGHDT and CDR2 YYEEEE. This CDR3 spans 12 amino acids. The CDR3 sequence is CASSRGDYGYTF. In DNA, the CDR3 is TGTGCCAGCAGTCGGGGGGACTATGGCTACACCTTC.

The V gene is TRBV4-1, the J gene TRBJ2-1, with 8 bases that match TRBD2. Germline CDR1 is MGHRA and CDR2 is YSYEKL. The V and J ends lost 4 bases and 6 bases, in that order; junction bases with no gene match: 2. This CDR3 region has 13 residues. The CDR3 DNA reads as TGCGCCAGCAGCCTGGCGGGGGGCAATGAGCAGTTCTTC. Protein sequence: CASSLAGGNEQFF.

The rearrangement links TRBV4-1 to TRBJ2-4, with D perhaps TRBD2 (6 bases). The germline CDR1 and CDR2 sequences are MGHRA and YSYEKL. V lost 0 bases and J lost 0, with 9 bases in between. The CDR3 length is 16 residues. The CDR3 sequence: CASSQERGIAKNIQYF. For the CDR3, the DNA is TGCGCCAGCAGCCAAGAGCGGGGTATAGCCAAAAACATTCAGTACTTC.

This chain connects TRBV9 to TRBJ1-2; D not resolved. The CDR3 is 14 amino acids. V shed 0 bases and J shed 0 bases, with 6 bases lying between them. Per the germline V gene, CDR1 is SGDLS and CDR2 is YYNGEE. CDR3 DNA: TGTGCCAGCAGCGTAGGGCAAGCTAACTATGGCTACACCTTC. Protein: CASSVGQANYGYTF. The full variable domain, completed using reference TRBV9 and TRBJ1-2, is DSGVTQTPKHLITATGQRVTLRCSPRSGDLSVYWYQQSLDQGLQFLIQYYNGEERAKGNILERFSAQQFPDLHSELNLSSLELGDSALYFCASSVGQANYGYTFGSGTRLTVV.

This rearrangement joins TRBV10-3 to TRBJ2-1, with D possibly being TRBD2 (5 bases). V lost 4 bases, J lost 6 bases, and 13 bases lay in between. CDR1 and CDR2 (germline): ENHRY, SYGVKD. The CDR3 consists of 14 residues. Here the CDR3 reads CAISGTASINEQFF. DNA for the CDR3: TGTGCCATCAGTGGGACTGCTTCGATCAATGAGCAGTTCTTC.

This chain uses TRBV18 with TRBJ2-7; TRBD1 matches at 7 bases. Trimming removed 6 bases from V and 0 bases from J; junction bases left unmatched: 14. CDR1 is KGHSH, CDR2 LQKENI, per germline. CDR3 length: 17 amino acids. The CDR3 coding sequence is TGTGCCAGCTCCCCAACCCGACAGGGTACCAGCTCCTACGAGCAGTACTTC. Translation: CASSPTRQGTSSYEQYF.

The CDR3 spells CASSPAQQTNTEAFF. CDR3 nucleotide sequence: TGTGCCAGCAGCCCAGCCCAACAGACGAACACTGAAGCTTTCTTT. The rearrangement uses TRBV4-2 and TRBJ1-1; no firm D call. Between the trimmed V and J ends, which lost 4 bases and 1 base, there was a span of 13 bases. The germline gives CDR1 LGHNA, CDR2 YNFKEQ. The CDR3 runs to 15 residues.

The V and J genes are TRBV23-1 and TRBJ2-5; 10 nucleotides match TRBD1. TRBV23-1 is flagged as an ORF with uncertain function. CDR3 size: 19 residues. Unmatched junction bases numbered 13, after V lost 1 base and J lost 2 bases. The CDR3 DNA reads TGCGCCAGCAGTCAATTACTTCCGGGACAGGGGCCCCCTCAAGAGACCCAGTACTTC. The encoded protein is CASSQLLPGQGPPQETQYF.

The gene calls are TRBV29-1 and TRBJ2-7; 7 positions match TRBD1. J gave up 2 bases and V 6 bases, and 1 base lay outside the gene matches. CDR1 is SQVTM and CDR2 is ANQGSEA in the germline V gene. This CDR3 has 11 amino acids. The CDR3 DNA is TGCAGCGTGGGGACAGCCTACGAGCAGTACTTC. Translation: CSVGTAYEQYF.

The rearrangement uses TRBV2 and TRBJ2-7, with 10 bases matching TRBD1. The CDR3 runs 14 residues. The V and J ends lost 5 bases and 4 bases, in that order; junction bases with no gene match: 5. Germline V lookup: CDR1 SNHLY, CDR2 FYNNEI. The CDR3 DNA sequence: TGTGCCAGCAGTAGACAGGGGGCGGCGTACGAGCAGTACTTC. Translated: CASSRQGAAYEQYF.

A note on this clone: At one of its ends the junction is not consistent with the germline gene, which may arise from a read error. The CDR3: CGSSEDGQTYGYTF. The CDR3 DNA reads as TGCGGCAGCAGTGAGGATGGGCAGACCTATGGCTACACCTTC. The V and J genes are TRBV10-2 and TRBJ1-2; D is undetermined. Germline-derived CDR1 and CDR2 are WSHSY and SAAADI. The CDR3 is 14 residues long.

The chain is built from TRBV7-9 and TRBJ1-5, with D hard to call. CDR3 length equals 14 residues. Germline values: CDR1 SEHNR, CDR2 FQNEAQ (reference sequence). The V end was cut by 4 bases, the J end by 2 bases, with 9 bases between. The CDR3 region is CASSSSPGNQPQHF. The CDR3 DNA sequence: TGTGCCAGCAGCTCTAGCCCCGGCAATCAGCCCCAGCATTTT.

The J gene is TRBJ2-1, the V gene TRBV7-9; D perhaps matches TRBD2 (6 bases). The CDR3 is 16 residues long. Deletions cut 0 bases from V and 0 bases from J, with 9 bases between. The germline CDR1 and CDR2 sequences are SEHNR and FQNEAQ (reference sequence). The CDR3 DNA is TGTGCCAGCAGCTTAGCGGAGGGGAGCTCCTACAATGAGCAGTTCTTC. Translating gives CASSLAEGSSYNEQFF.

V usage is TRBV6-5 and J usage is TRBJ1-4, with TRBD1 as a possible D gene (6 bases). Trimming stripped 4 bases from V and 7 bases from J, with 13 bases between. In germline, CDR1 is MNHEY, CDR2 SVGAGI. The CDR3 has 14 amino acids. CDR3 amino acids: CASSWSRDTEKLFF. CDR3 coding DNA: TGTGCCAGCAGTTGGTCCCGGGACACTGAAAAACTGTTTTTT.

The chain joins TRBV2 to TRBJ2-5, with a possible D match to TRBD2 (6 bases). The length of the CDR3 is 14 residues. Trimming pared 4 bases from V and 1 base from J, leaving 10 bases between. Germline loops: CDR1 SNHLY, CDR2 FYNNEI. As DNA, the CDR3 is TGTGCCAGCAGTGGGGTTAGCGGCCAAGAGACCCAGTACTTC. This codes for CASSGVSGQETQYF. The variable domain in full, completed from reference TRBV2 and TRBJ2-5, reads EPEVTQTPSHQVTQMGQEVILRCVPISNHLYFYWYRQILGQKVEFLVSFYNNEISEKSEIFDDQFSVERPDGSNFTLKIRSTKLEDSAMYFCASSGVSGQETQYFGPGTRLLVL.

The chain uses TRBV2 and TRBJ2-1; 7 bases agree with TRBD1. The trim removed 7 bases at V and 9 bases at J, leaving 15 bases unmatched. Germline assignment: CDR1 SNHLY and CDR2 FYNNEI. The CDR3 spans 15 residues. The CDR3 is CASKDRALNAGEQFF. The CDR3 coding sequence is TGTGCCAGCAAAGACAGGGCCCTTAACGCCGGTGAGCAGTTCTTC.

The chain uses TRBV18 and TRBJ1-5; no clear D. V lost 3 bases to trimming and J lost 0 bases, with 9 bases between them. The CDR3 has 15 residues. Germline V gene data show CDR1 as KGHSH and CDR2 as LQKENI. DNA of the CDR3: TGTGCCAGCTCACCCGACACCACTAGCAATCAGCCCCAGCATTTT. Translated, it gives CASSPDTTSNQPQHF. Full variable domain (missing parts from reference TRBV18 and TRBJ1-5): NAGVMQNPRHLVRRRGQEARLRCSPMKGHSHVYWYRQLPEEGLKFMVYLQKENIIDESGMPKERFSAEFPKEGPSILRIQQVVRGDSAAYFCASSPDTTSNQPQHFGDGTRLSIL.

Here the CDR3 DNA reads TGCGCCAGCAAGGGGGAGTACGAGCAGTACTTC. Its protein product is CASKGEYEQYF. This sequence joins TRBV5-1 and TRBJ2-7; TRBD1 might be the D (6 bases). From germline, CDR1 is SGHRS and CDR2 YFSETQ. The CDR3 has 11 residues. Trimming took 6 bases from V and 4 from J, leaving 8 bases between them.

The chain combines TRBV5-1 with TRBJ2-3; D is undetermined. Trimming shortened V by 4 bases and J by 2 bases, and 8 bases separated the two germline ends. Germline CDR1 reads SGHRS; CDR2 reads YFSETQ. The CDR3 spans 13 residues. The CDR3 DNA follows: TGCGCCAGCAGCATCCAAATCACAGATACGCAGTATTTT. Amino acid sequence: CASSIQITDTQYF. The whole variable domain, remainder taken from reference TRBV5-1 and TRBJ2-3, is KAGVTQTPRYLIKTRGQQVTLSCSPISGHRSVSWYQQTPGQGLQFLFEYFSETQRNKGNFPGRFSGRQFSNSRSEMNVSTLELGDSALYLCASSIQITDTQYFGPGTRLTVL.

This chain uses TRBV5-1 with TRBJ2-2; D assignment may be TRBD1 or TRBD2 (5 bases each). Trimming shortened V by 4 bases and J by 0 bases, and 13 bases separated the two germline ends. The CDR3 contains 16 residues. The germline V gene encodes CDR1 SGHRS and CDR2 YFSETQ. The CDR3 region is CASSVAGTPNTGELFF. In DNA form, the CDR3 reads TGCGCCAGCAGCGTGGCCGGGACCCCGAACACCGGGGAGCTGTTTTTT.